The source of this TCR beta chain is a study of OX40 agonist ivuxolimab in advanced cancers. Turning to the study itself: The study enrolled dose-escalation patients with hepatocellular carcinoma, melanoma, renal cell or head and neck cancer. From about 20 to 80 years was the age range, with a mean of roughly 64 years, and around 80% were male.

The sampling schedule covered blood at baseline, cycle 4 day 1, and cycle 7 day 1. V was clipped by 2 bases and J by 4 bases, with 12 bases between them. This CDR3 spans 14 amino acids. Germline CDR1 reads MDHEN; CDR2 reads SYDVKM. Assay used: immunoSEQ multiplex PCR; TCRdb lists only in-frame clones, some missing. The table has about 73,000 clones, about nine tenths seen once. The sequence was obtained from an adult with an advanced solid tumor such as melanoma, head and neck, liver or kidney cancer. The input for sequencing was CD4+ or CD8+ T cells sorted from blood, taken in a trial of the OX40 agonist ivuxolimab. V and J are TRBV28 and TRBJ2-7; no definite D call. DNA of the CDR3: TGTGCCAGCAGTTTACACCCTCAACTGTACGAGCAGTACTTC. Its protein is CASSLHPQLYEQYF. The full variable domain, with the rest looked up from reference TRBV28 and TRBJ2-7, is DVKVTQSSRYLVKRTGEKVFLECVQDMDHENMFWYRQDPGLGLRLIYFSYDVKMKEKGDIPEGYSVSREKKERFSLILESASTNQTSMYLCASSLHPQLYEQYFGPGTRLTVT.